This is a list of T cell receptor beta chains from one sample in a study of blood T cell repertoires in COVID-19. Profiled with immunoSEQ multiplex PCR; TCRdb holds only in-frame clones, not every one. Of 35,000 to 50,000 clones listed, approximately 85% are singletons. The sequenced material came from peripheral blood. The receptor source for this set is a human donor in a cohort sampled during active COVID-19. The CDR3 runs from the conserved cysteine through the conserved F or W. The D gene is left open where the match is weak. Clone size appears in some rows only: once, few, many, or a class for an expanded clone.

clone size: .; J gene: TRBJ2-5; V gene: TRBV19; D gene: TRBD2; CDR3 DNA: TGTGCCAGTACGGACAATAGCGGGGGGAAGGAGACCCAGTACTTC; CDR3 protein: CASTDNSGGKETQYF
clone size: few; J gene: TRBJ1-4; V gene: TRBV7-9; D gene: .; CDR3 DNA: TGTGCCAGCAGCTTAGGAACAGGGATGGGTGAAAAACTGTTTTTT; CDR3 protein: CASSLGTGMGEKLFF
clone size: .; J gene: TRBJ1-2; V gene: TRBV29-1; D gene: .; CDR3 DNA: TGCAGCGTTGTTAACAGCTATGGCTACACCTTC; CDR3 protein: CSVVNSYGYTF
clone size: .; J gene: TRBJ1-1; V gene: TRBV5-1; D gene: TRBD1; CDR3 DNA: TGCGCCAGCAGCTTGGAGGGACAGGTGAACACTGAAGCTTTCTTT; CDR3 protein: CASSLEGQVNTEAFF
clone size: few; J gene: TRBJ1-3; V gene: TRBV10-3; D gene: .; CDR3 DNA: TGTGCCATCAGTGAGTCGCGAAACGGAGGGAACACCATATATTTT; CDR3 protein: CAISESRNGGNTIYF
clone size: once; J gene: TRBJ2-2; V gene: TRBV7-3; D gene: .; CDR3 DNA: TGTGCCAGCAGCTTTGGCGGGGTGAACACCGGGGAGCTGTTTTTT; CDR3 protein: CASSFGGVNTGELFF
clone size: few; J gene: TRBJ1-1; V gene: TRBV6-5; D gene: .; CDR3 DNA: TGTGCCAGCACTACGGAGGGAGGCACTGAAGCTTTCTTT; CDR3 protein: CASTTEGGTEAFF
clone size: .; J gene: TRBJ2-3; V gene: TRBV11-2; D gene: TRBD1; CDR3 DNA: TGTGCCAGCAGCTCCCCGGACAGGGGACCGTTGTGGGCAGATACGCAGTATTTT; CDR3 protein: CASSSPDRGPLWADTQYF
clone size: .; J gene: TRBJ2-5; V gene: TRBV7-2; D gene: TRBD2; CDR3 DNA: TGTGCCAGCAGTCCGACTAGCCCAGAGACCCAGTACTTC; CDR3 protein: CASSPTSPETQYF
clone size: few; J gene: TRBJ2-7; V gene: TRBV6-6; D gene: .; CDR3 DNA: TGTGCCAGCAGTCCCCCGGAGTCCGAGCAGTACTTC; CDR3 protein: CASSPPESEQYF
clone size: few; J gene: TRBJ1-1; V gene: TRBV19; D gene: TRBD1; CDR3 DNA: TGTGCCAGTAGTATAGGATACAGGGGGATGAACACTGAAGCTTTCTTT; CDR3 protein: CASSIGYRGMNTEAFF
clone size: .; J gene: TRBJ1-1; V gene: TRBV5-1; D gene: TRBD1; CDR3 DNA: TGCGCCAGCAGCGGGGGACAGGGCTGGAACACTGAAGCTTTCTTT; CDR3 protein: CASSGGQGWNTEAFF
clone size: .; J gene: TRBJ2-2; V gene: TRBV2; D gene: TRBD1; CDR3 DNA: TGTGCCAGCAGCCCGGGACAGGGGGCTACCGGGGAGCTGTTTTTT; CDR3 protein: CASSPGQGATGELFF
clone size: .; J gene: TRBJ2-3; V gene: TRBV19; D gene: .; CDR3 DNA: TGTGCCAGTAGTATGACCAGGGGCCCAGATACGCAGTATTTT; CDR3 protein: CASSMTRGPDTQYF
clone size: many; J gene: TRBJ1-2; V gene: TRBV7-9; D gene: .; CDR3 DNA: TGTGCCAGCAGCTTCCAGGCGTCGGGCTACACCTTC; CDR3 protein: CASSFQASGYTF
clone size: .; J gene: TRBJ1-4; V gene: TRBV3-1/TRBV3-2; D gene: .; CDR3 DNA: TGTGCCAGCAGCCAGGGGGCGCGAGGTGAAAAACTGTTTTTT; CDR3 protein: CASSQGARGEKLFF
clone size: .; J gene: TRBJ2-6; V gene: TRBV16; D gene: .; CDR3 DNA: TGTGCCAGCAGCGTAGACAGGTCAGGGGCCAACGTCCTGACTTTC; CDR3 protein: CASSVDRSGANVLTF
clone size: .; J gene: TRBJ2-7; V gene: TRBV2; D gene: .; CDR3 DNA: TGTGCCAGCAGTGAAGCTGGCGGGCGCTACGAGCAGTACTTC; CDR3 protein: CASSEAGGRYEQYF
clone size: .; J gene: TRBJ2-7; V gene: TRBV19; D gene: .; CDR3 DNA: TGTGCCAGTAGTAAATTAGGGGTGGTTTCCTACGAGCAGTACTTC; CDR3 protein: CASSKLGVVSYEQYF
clone size: .; J gene: TRBJ2-7; V gene: TRBV10-2; D gene: TRBD1; CDR3 DNA: TGCGCCAGCAGTGAGGCTGGGACAGGGGATTACTTC; CDR3 protein: CASSEAGTGDYF
clone size: .; J gene: TRBJ2-7; V gene: TRBV19; D gene: .; CDR3 DNA: TGTGCCAGTAGTATAGATGAACAGGCCTCCTACGAGCAGTACTTC; CDR3 protein: CASSIDEQASYEQYF
clone size: .; J gene: TRBJ2-2; V gene: TRBV24-1; D gene: TRBD1; CDR3 DNA: TGTGCCACCAGTGAAGGGACAGCCACCGGGGAGCTGTTTTTT; CDR3 protein: CATSEGTATGELFF
clone size: .; J gene: TRBJ1-2; V gene: TRBV5-5; D gene: .; CDR3 DNA: TGTGCCAGCAGCTTGGGCGGATCGTTCGCCAGCACTTCTGGCTACACCTTC; CDR3 protein: CASSLGGSFASTSGYTF
clone size: once; J gene: TRBJ2-2; V gene: TRBV5-5; D gene: .; CDR3 DNA: TGTGCCAGCAGCTTCGGGGCGGGGTATGACACCGGGGAGCTGTTTTTT; CDR3 protein: CASSFGAGYDTGELFF
clone size: .; J gene: TRBJ1-6; V gene: TRBV2; D gene: TRBD1; CDR3 DNA: TGTGCCAGCAGTCAGGGGGCAGGGGTGAATAATTCACCCCTCCACTTT; CDR3 protein: CASSQGAGVNNSPLHF
clone size: .; J gene: TRBJ2-3; V gene: TRBV29-1; D gene: TRBD2; CDR3 DNA: TGCAGCGTCCCAATTAGCGGGGGGACAGATACGCAGTATTTT; CDR3 protein: CSVPISGGTDTQYF
clone size: .; J gene: TRBJ2-2; V gene: TRBV2; D gene: TRBD1; CDR3 DNA: TGTGCCAGCAGTGATGGACAGGGGGTTGGGACCGGGGAGCTGTTTTTT; CDR3 protein: CASSDGQGVGTGELFF
clone size: few; J gene: TRBJ2-1; V gene: TRBV5-1; D gene: .; CDR3 DNA: TGCGCCAGCAGCTTGCGTCCTAATGAGCAGTTCTTC; CDR3 protein: CASSLRPNEQFF
clone size: few; J gene: TRBJ2-1; V gene: TRBV18; D gene: TRBD1; CDR3 DNA: TGTGCCAGCTCACCAGGGACAGGCCGCTCCTACAATGAGCAGTTCTTC; CDR3 protein: CASSPGTGRSYNEQFF
clone size: .; J gene: TRBJ2-7; V gene: TRBV13; D gene: TRBD2; CDR3 DNA: TGTGCCAGCAGCCCCGTTGGTAGCGGGGGGCGGGGAGAGCAGTACTTC; CDR3 protein: CASSPVGSGGRGEQYF
clone size: .; J gene: TRBJ2-3; V gene: TRBV10-2; D gene: .; CDR3 DNA: TGCGCCAGCAGTGAGAAGCGGGGCACAGATACGCAGTATTTT; CDR3 protein: CASSEKRGTDTQYF
clone size: .; J gene: TRBJ1-1; V gene: TRBV7-9; D gene: .; CDR3 DNA: TGTGCCAGCAGGGAGGGCAGCCTTATGAACACTGAAGCTTTCTTT; CDR3 protein: CASREGSLMNTEAFF
clone size: .; J gene: TRBJ2-1; V gene: TRBV10-1; D gene: .; CDR3 DNA: TGCGCCAGCAGTGACAGGGTAGATTCCGAGCAGTTCTTC; CDR3 protein: CASSDRVDSEQFF
clone size: once; J gene: TRBJ1-2; V gene: TRBV7-9; D gene: .; CDR3 DNA: TGTGCCAGCAGCTTTGAAGGGGATGGCTACACCTTC; CDR3 protein: CASSFEGDGYTF
clone size: .; J gene: TRBJ1-4; V gene: TRBV6-5; D gene: .; CDR3 DNA: TGTGCCAGCAGTTATGGTGGGGCCCGTAATGAAAAACTGTTTTTT; CDR3 protein: CASSYGGARNEKLFF
clone size: .; J gene: TRBJ1-1; V gene: TRBV10-3; D gene: TRBD1; CDR3 DNA: TGTGCCATCGGCCCCGGGACAGGTCGGAACACTGAAGCTTTCTTT; CDR3 protein: CAIGPGTGRNTEAFF
clone size: .; J gene: TRBJ2-3; V gene: TRBV19; D gene: .; CDR3 DNA: TGTGCCAGCGGCCCCGGGGGGCCAGCCCCAGGTACGCAGTATTTT; CDR3 protein: CASGPGGPAPGTQYF
clone size: .; J gene: TRBJ1-3; V gene: TRBV5-6; D gene: TRBD1; CDR3 DNA: TGTGCCAGCAGCGCCCTCTCAGGGGGTTCTGGAAACACCATATATTTT; CDR3 protein: CASSALSGGSGNTIYF
clone size: .; J gene: TRBJ1-5; V gene: TRBV19; D gene: .; CDR3 DNA: TGTGCCAGTAGTATAGCGCCCCAGGTTTATCAGCCCCAGCATTTT; CDR3 protein: CASSIAPQVYQPQHF
clone size: once; J gene: TRBJ2-4; V gene: TRBV4-1; D gene: .; CDR3 DNA: TGCGCCAGCAGCCAAGTGGGGGGTACGAAAAACATTCAGTACTTC; CDR3 protein: CASSQVGGTKNIQYF
clone size: .; J gene: TRBJ2-1; V gene: TRBV6-5; D gene: TRBD1; CDR3 DNA: TGTGCCAGCCGGGACAGGGAATGGGGCAGTAGTGAGCAGTTCTTC; CDR3 protein: CASRDREWGSSEQFF
clone size: .; J gene: TRBJ1-6; V gene: TRBV6-5; D gene: .; CDR3 DNA: TGTGCCAGCAGACCAGGGAATTCACCCCTCCACTTT; CDR3 protein: CASRPGNSPLHF
clone size: .; J gene: TRBJ2-3; V gene: TRBV4-1; D gene: TRBD2; CDR3 DNA: TGCGCCAGCAGCCAATTGGGGCGGGGGAGCCCCTCCACAGATACGCAGTATTTT; CDR3 protein: CASSQLGRGSPSTDTQYF
clone size: .; J gene: TRBJ2-7; V gene: TRBV2; D gene: TRBD1; CDR3 DNA: TGTGCCAGCAGGACCGGGACAGGGGAGACGTACGAGCAGTACTTC; CDR3 protein: CASRTGTGETYEQYF
clone size: .; J gene: TRBJ2-3; V gene: TRBV4-1; D gene: .; CDR3 DNA: TGCGCCAGCAGCCCCTCTTCCACAGATACGCAGTATTTT; CDR3 protein: CASSPSSTDTQYF
clone size: .; J gene: TRBJ2-1; V gene: TRBV19; D gene: .; CDR3 DNA: TGTGCCAGTAGTGAGCAGGAAAGCTCCTACAATGAGCAGTTCTTC; CDR3 protein: CASSEQESSYNEQFF
clone size: .; J gene: TRBJ1-1; V gene: TRBV5-5; D gene: .; CDR3 DNA: TGTGCCAGCAGCTTGGTATCGGAGGGGACTGAAGCTTTCTTT; CDR3 protein: CASSLVSEGTEAFF
clone size: .; J gene: TRBJ1-4; V gene: TRBV7-9; D gene: TRBD1; CDR3 DNA: TGTGCCAGCAGCTTAGGGACAGGGGCAACTAATGAAAAACTGTTTTTT; CDR3 protein: CASSLGTGATNEKLFF
clone size: .; J gene: TRBJ2-5; V gene: TRBV29-1; D gene: .; CDR3 DNA: TGCAGCGTTGAAGCAGGACAAGAGACCCAGTACTTC; CDR3 protein: CSVEAGQETQYF
clone size: .; J gene: TRBJ1-2; V gene: TRBV3-1/TRBV3-2; D gene: TRBD1; CDR3 DNA: TGTGCCAGCAGCGCGGGACAGCGAGCTAACTATGGCTACACCTTC; CDR3 protein: CASSAGQRANYGYTF
clone size: .; J gene: TRBJ2-7; V gene: TRBV6-6; D gene: TRBD2; CDR3 DNA: TGTGCCAGCGGATTTTATAGCGGGGGGTCTTACGAGCAGTACTTC; CDR3 protein: CASGFYSGGSYEQYF
clone size: few; J gene: TRBJ1-6; V gene: TRBV5-1; D gene: TRBD1; CDR3 DNA: TGCGCCAGCAGCTTGAATGGACAGGGTGGTAATTCACCCCTCCACTTT; CDR3 protein: CASSLNGQGGNSPLHF
clone size: .; J gene: TRBJ2-5; V gene: TRBV3-1/TRBV3-2; D gene: TRBD2; CDR3 DNA: TGTGCCAGCAGCTCTCGTAGCGGGGGGGCCTCAGAGACCCAGTACTTC; CDR3 protein: CASSSRSGGASETQYF
clone size: .; J gene: TRBJ1-2; V gene: TRBV7-9; D gene: TRBD1; CDR3 DNA: TGTGCCAGCAGCTTTCTCAGGGGGCTCTCCTCGGGGGATGGCTACACCTTC; CDR3 protein: CASSFLRGLSSGDGYTF
clone size: .; J gene: TRBJ2-3; V gene: TRBV2; D gene: .; CDR3 DNA: TGTGCCAGCAGTGAGAGACAGATCACAGATACGCAGTATTTT; CDR3 protein: CASSERQITDTQYF